The present T cell receptor beta chain was sequenced within a study of PD-1 blockade in classical Hodgkin lymphoma. Findings of the study overall: Among the patients, those starting nivolumab under 1 year after ASCT were excluded. By C4D1 there was a significant rise in CD4+ TCR diversity but not in CD8+ TCR diversity. Undefined causes, possibly disease activity or prior therapy, underlie the repertoire differences.

The ends were cut back, 6 bases at V and 5 bases at J, with 19 bases in the middle. This CDR3 is built from 15 residues. CDR1 is MNHEY, CDR2 SMNVEV, per germline (reference sequence). Sequenced by immunoSEQ multiplex PCR; TCRdb stores in-frame clones only, minus some. The table includes 7,500 to 8,500 clones, 70% to 90% detected once. Note on this clone: As yet, its antigen is unknown.

Relapses following autologous stem cell transplantation were seen in all patients, with brentuximab vedotin exposure varying. CD8+ T cell isolation from thawed PBMCs was performed by magnetic negative selection. Best responses included complete response and partial response; otherwise, the best response was progressive disease. The origin of this receptor is a human donor with classical Hodgkin lymphoma. The chain joins TRBV27 to TRBJ1-1, with D hard to call. This sample comprised CD8+ T cells from blood, obtained at baseline. In nucleotides, the CDR3 is TGTGCCAGCAGCCAAACTCCGGGTTGGAGGACTGAAGCTTTCTTT. Translated, it gives CASSQTPGWRTEAFF.